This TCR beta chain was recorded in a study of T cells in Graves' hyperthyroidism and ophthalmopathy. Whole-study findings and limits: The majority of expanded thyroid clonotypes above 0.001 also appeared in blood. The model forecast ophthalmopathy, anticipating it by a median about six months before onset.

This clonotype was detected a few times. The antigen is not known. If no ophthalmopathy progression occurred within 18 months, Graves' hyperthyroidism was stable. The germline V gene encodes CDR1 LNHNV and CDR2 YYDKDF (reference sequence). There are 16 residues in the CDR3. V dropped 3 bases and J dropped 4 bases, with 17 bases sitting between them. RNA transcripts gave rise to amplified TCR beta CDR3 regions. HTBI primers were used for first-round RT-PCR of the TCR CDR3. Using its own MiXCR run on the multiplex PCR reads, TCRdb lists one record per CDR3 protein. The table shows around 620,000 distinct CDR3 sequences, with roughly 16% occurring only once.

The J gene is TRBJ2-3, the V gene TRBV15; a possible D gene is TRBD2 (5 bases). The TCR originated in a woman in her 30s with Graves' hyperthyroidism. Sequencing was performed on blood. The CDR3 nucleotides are TGTGCCACCAGCAGGGACGACACGGGGTCGCCAGATACGCAGTATTTT. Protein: CATSRDDTGSPDTQYF. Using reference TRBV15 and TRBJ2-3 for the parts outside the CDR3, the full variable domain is DAMVIQNPRYQVTQFGKPVTLSCSQTLNHNVMYWYQQKSSQAPKLLFHYYDKDFNNEADTPDNFQSRRPNTSFCFLDIRSPGLGDTAMYLCATSRDDTGSPDTQYFGPGTRLTVL.